This TCR beta chain was profiled in a study of cytomegalovirus exposure and HLA in healthy donors. The germline gives CDR1 SGHNT, CDR2 YYREEE (reference sequence). Trimming took 6 bases from V and 6 from J; bases not matched to a gene: 12. The CDR3 is 15 residues long. Using immunoSEQ multiplex PCR, the repertoire was profiled, and TCRdb retains in-frame clones only, with some absent. The table shows some 110,000 clones, with about 82% occurring only once. The chain links TRBV5-4 to TRBJ2-1, with 7 bases identical to TRBD2. The sequencing sample was made of PBMCs. This TCR derives from a man younger than 35 in good health and CMV-seronegative. The CDR3 sequence is CASTPGGVPINEQFF. The CDR3 DNA follows: TGTGCCAGCACCCCGGGAGGAGTCCCCATCAATGAGCAGTTCTTC.